This note documents a single TCR beta chain sequence. Its specificity is not known. The data are from a study of radiotherapy plus CTLA-4 blockade in lung cancer. Study-level results: Per reports, early blood T cell clone dynamics, plus interferon-beta, forecast response most strongly.

CDR1 and CDR2 (germline): KGHSH, LQKENI. V dropped 2 bases and J dropped 5; count of bases not matched to a gene: 7. This CDR3 has 16 residues. Repertoires were generated with immunoSEQ multiplex PCR, while TCRdb's copy carries only in-frame clones and drops some. Of 110,000 or so clones listed, 75% to 80% are singletons. This TCR derives from a human donor with non-small cell lung cancer who had a partial response to radiotherapy plus ipilimumab. The chain links TRBV18 to TRBJ1-5; 9 nucleotides line up with TRBD1. The specimen comprised peripheral blood, sampled from a patient treated with radiotherapy plus ipilimumab. In DNA, the CDR3 is TGTGCCAGCTCACCAACTGTAAGGACAGGGGATCAGCCCCAGCATTTT. This encodes CASSPTVRTGDQPQHF.